The entry below gives a single TCR beta chain sequence along with its context. Produced via immunoSEQ multiplex PCR; TCRdb's table is partial and in-frame only. Here the sample spans 250,000 to 300,000 clones, about 85% being singletons. The sample comes from a study of blood T cell repertoires in COVID-19. The CDR3 has 12 amino acids. The junction had 0 bases not matched to a gene; V was cut back by 3 bases and J by 6 bases. Germline loops: CDR1 SGHAT, CDR2 FQDESV (reference sequence). The sequence was obtained from a woman aged 50 to 60 who had been exposed to COVID-19. V is TRBV11-1 and J is TRBJ1-1, with 8 bases identical to TRBD1. Sequenced material: PBMCs or T cells enriched from blood (not recorded which). CDR3 region: CASSLTGAEAFF. The CDR3 DNA reads TGTGCCAGCAGCTTGACAGGGGCTGAAGCTTTCTTT.